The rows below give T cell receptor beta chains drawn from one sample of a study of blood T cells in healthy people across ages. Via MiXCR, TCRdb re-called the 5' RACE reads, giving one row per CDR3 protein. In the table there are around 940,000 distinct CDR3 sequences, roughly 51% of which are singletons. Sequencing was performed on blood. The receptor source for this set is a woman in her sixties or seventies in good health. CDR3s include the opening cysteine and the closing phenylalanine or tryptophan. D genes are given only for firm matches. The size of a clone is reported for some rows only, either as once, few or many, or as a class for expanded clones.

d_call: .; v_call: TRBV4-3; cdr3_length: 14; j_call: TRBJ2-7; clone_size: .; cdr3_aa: CASSLWTGGHEQYF; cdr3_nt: TGCGCCAGCAGCCTTTGGACTGGCGGCCACGAGCAGTACTTC
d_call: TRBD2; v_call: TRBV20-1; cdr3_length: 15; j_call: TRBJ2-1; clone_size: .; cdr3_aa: CSAREAASGRHEQFF; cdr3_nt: TGCAGTGCTAGAGAAGCCGCTAGCGGGAGGCATGAGCAGTTCTTC
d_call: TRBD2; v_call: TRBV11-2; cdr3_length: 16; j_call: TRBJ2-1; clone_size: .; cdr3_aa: CAGSLRGSGSRNEQFF; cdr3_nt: TGTGCCGGCAGCTTAAGAGGTAGCGGGAGTAGAAATGAGCAGTTCTTC
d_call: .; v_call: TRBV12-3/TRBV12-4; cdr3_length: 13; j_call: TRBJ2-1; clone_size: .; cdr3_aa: CASRPGAYNEQFF; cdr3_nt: TGTGCCAGCAGGCCAGGAGCGTACAATGAGCAGTTCTTC
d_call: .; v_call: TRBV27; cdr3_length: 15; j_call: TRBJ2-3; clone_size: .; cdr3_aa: CASSKLQGATDTQYF; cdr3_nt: TGTGCCAGCAGTAAGCTGCAGGGAGCCACAGATACGCAGTATTTT
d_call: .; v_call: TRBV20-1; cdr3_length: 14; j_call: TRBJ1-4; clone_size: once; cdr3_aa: CSASPAGRGEKLFF; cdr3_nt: TGCAGTGCTTCCCCGGCGGGGCGAGGAGAAAAACTGTTTTTT
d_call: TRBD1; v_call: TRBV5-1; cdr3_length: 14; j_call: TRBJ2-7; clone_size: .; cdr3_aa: CASSITGTGDEQYF; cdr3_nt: TGCGCCAGCAGCATCACCGGGACAGGGGACGAGCAGTACTTC
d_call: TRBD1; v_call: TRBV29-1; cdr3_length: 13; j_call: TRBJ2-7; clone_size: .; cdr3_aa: CSVERTGTYEQYF; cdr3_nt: TGCAGCGTTGAACGGACAGGGACCTACGAGCAGTACTTC
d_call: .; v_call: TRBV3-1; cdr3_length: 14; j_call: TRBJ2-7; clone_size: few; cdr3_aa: CASSQGVGLYEQYF; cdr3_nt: TGTGCCAGCAGCCAAGGAGTGGGCCTCTACGAGCAGTACTTC
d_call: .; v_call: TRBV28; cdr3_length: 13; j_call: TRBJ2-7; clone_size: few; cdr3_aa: CATRRGRHYEQYF; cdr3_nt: TGTGCCACCCGGAGGGGGAGACACTACGAGCAGTACTTC
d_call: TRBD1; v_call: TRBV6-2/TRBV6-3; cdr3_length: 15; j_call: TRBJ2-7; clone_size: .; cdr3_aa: CASSTHTGQGRVQYF; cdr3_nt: TGTGCCAGCAGTACCCATACGGGACAGGGTCGCGTGCAGTACTTC
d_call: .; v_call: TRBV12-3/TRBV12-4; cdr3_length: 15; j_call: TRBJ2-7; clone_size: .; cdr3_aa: CASSFGTGPTYEQYF; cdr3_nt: TGTGCCAGCAGTTTTGGCACAGGACCGACCTACGAGCAGTACTTC
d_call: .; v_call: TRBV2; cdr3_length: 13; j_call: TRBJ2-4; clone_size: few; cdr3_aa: CASIRADKNIQYF; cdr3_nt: TGTGCCAGCATCCGAGCGGACAAAAACATTCAGTACTTC
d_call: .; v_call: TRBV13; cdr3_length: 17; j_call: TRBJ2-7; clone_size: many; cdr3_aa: CASSLDSPTAGIYEQYF; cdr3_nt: TGTGCCAGCAGCTTAGATTCGCCAACCGCTGGGATCTACGAGCAGTACTTC
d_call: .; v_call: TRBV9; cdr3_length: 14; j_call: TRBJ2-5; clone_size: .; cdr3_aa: CASSVSSGSGEQYF; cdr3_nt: TGTGCCAGCAGCGTCTCCTCGGGGTCGGGGGAGCAGTACTTC
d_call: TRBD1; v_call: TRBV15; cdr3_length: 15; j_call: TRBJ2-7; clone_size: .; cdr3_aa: CATKVGTGGSYEQYF; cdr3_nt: TGTGCCACGAAAGTAGGGACAGGGGGCTCCTACGAGCAGTACTTC
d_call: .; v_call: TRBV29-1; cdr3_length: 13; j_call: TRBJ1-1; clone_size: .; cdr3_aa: CSVAGQRGTEAFF; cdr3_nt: TGCAGCGTTGCCGGACAGAGGGGCACTGAAGCTTTCTTT
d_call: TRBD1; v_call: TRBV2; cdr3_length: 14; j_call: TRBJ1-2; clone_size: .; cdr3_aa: CASSSWTGNYGYTF; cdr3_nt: TGTGCCAGCAGTTCTTGGACAGGGAACTATGGCTACACCTTC
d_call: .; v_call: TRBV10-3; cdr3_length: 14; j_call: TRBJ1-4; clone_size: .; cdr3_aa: CAISSGQPNEKLFF; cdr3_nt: TGTGCCATCAGTTCGGGACAACCTAATGAAAAACTGTTTTTT
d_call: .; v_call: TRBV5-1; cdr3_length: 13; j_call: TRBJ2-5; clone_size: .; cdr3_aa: CASSIGGSETQYF; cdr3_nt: TGCGCCAGCAGCATTGGAGGTTCAGAGACCCAGTACTTC
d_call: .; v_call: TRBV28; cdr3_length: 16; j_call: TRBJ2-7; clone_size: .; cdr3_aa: CASSLRLEGTFCEQYF; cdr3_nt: TGTGCCAGCAGTCTGAGACTAGAGGGTACATTTTGCGAGCAGTACTTC
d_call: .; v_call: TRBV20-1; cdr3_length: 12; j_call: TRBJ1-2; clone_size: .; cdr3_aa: CSALDSPYGYTF; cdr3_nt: TGCAGTGCTTTGGACAGTCCCTATGGCTACACCTTC
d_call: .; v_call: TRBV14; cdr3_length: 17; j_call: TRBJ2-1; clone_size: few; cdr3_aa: CASSQDMGGIRRNEQFF; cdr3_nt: TGTGCCAGCAGCCAAGATATGGGCGGGATAAGGCGTAATGAGCAGTTCTTC
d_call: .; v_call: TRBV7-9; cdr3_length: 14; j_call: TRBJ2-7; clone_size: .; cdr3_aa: CASSSWGLSYEQYF; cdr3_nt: TGTGCCAGCAGCTCCTGGGGGCTCTCCTACGAGCAGTACTTC
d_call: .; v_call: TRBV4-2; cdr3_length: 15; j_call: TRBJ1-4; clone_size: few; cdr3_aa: CASSLTDREKEKLFF; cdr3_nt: TGTGCCAGCAGCCTTACTGACCGGGAGAAGGAAAAACTGTTTTTT
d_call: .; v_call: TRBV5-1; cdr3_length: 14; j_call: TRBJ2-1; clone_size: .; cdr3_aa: CASSTRTGLNEQFF; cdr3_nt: TGCGCCAGCAGCACCAGGACCGGTCTAAATGAGCAGTTCTTC
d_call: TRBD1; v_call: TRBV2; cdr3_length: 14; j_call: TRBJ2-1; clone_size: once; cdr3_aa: CASEEDRGYNEQFF; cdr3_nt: TGTGCCAGCGAGGAGGACAGGGGGTACAATGAGCAGTTCTTC
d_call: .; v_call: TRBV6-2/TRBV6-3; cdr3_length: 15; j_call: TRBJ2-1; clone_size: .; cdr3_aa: CASSYGWAGTNEQFF; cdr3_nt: TGTGCCAGCAGTTACGGGTGGGCAGGGACCAATGAGCAGTTCTTC
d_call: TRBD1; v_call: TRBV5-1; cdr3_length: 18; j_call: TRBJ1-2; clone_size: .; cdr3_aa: CASSVGQGAYPSNYGYTF; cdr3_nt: TGCGCCAGCAGCGTGGGACAGGGGGCGTACCCCTCCAACTATGGCTACACCTTC
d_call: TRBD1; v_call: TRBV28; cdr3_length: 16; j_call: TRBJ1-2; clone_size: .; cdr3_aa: CASSVQPTGGFYGYTF; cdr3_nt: TGTGCCAGCAGCGTTCAACCGACAGGGGGCTTCTATGGCTACACCTTC
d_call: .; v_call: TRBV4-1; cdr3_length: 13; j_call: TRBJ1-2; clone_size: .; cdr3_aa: CASSPAYNYGYTF; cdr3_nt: TGCGCCAGCAGCCCGGCATATAACTATGGCTACACCTTC
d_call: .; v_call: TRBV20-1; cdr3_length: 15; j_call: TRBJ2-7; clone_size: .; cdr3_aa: CSARGVNEGPYEQYF; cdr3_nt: TGCAGTGCTAGAGGAGTTAACGAGGGACCCTACGAGCAGTACTTC
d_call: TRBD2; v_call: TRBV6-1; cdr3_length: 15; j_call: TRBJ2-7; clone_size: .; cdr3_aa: CASSGLRTRYYEQYF; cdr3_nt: TGTGCCAGCAGTGGTCTGCGGACTAGATATTACGAGCAGTACTTC
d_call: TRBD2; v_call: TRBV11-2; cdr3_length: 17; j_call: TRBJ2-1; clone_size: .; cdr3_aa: CASSPSWLAGGINEQFF; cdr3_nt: TGTGCCAGCAGCCCAAGCTGGCTAGCGGGAGGTATTAATGAGCAGTTCTTC
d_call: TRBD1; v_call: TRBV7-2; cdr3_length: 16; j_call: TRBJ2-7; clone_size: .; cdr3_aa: CASSVGTDRGAYEQYF; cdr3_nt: TGTGCCAGCAGCGTCGGGACAGACCGGGGAGCCTACGAGCAGTACTTC
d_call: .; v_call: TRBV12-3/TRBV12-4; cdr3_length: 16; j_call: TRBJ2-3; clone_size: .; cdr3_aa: CASILSHLRGTDTQYF; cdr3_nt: TGTGCCAGCATTTTATCCCATCTCCGGGGCACAGATACGCAGTATTTT
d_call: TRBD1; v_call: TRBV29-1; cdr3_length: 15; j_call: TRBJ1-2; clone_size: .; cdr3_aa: CSVARGTGANYGYTF; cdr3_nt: TGCAGCGTAGCTCGAGGGACAGGGGCTAACTATGGCTACACCTTC
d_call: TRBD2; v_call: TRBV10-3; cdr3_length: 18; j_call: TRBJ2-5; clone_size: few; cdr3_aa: CAISESRLAGGQGETQYF; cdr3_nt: TGTGCCATCAGTGAGTCGCGACTAGCGGGAGGTCAGGGGGAGACCCAGTACTTC
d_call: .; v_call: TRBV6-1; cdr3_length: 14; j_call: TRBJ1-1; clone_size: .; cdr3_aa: CASSEWEGITEAFF; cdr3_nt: TGTGCCAGCAGTGAATGGGAGGGGATCACTGAAGCTTTCTTT
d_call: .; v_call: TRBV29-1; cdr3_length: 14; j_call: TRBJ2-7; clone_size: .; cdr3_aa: CSVEMVPTYNEQYF; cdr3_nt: TGCAGCGTTGAAATGGTCCCCACCTACAATGAGCAGTACTTC
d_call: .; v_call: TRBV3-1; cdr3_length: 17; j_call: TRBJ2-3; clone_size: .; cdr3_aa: CASSRGGAGPSTDTQYF; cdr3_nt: TGTGCCAGCAGCCGGGGGGGCGCAGGCCCCAGCACAGATACGCAGTATTTT
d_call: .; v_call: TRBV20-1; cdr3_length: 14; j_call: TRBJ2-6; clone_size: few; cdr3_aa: CSATTASGANVLTF; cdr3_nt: TGCAGTGCAACGACAGCCTCTGGGGCCAACGTCCTGACTTTC
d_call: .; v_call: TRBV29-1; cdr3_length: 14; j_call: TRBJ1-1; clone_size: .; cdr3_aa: CSVATRGLGTEAFF; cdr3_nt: TGCAGCGTCGCAACTAGGGGGTTAGGCACTGAAGCTTTCTTT
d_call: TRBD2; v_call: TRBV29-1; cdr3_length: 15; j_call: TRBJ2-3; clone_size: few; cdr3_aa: CSAVGSGSGADTQYF; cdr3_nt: TGCAGCGCCGTAGGGAGCGGGAGCGGTGCAGATACGCAGTATTTT
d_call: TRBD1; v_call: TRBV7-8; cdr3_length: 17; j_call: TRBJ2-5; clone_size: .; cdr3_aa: CASSFLPGTGEKETQYF; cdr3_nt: TGTGCCAGCAGCTTCTTGCCCGGGACAGGGGAAAAAGAGACCCAGTACTTC
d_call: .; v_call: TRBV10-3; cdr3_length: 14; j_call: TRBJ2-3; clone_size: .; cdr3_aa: CAILSGGSTDTQYF; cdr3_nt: TGTGCCATTCTGAGTGGGGGAAGCACAGATACGCAGTATTTT
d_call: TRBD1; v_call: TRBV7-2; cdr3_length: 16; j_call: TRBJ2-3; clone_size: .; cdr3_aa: CASSLAGTGGLDTQYF; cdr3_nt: TGTGCCAGCAGCTTGGCCGGGACAGGGGGCTTAGATACGCAGTATTTT
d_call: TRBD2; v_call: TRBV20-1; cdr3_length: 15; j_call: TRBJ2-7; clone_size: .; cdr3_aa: CSARDPRGGSYEQYF; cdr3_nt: TGCAGTGCTAGAGATCCCCGGGGCGGGAGCTACGAGCAGTACTTC
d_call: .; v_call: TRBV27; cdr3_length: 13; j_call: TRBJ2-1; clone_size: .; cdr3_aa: CASSPWAPNEQFF; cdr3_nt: TGTGCCAGCAGTCCATGGGCTCCCAATGAGCAGTTCTTC
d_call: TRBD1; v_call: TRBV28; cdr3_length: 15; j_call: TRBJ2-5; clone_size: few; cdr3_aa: CASSLWGTGLETQYF; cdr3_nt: TGTGCCAGCAGTTTGTGGGGGACAGGACTGGAGACCCAGTACTTC
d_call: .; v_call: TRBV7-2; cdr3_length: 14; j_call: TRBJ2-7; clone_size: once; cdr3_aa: CASSGSTPYWEQYF; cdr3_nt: TGTGCCAGCAGCGGTTCGACACCCTACTGGGAGCAGTACTTC
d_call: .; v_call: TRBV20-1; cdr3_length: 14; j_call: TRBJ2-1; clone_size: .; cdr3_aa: CSATGAPSYNEQFF; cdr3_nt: TGCAGTGCTACCGGGGCCCCCTCCTACAATGAGCAGTTCTTC
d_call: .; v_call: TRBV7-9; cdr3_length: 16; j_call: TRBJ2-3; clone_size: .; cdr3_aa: CASSLGVDGGTDTQYF; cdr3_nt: TGTGCCAGCAGCTTAGGAGTGGACGGGGGCACAGATACGCAGTATTTT
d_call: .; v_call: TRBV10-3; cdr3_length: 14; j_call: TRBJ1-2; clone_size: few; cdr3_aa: CAISESQGDYGYTF; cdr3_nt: TGTGCCATCAGTGAGTCCCAGGGCGACTATGGCTACACCTTC
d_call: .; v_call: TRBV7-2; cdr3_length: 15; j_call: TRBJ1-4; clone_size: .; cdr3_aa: CAGSLWTATNEKLFF; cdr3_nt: TGTGCCGGCAGCCTCTGGACGGCAACTAATGAAAAACTGTTTTTT
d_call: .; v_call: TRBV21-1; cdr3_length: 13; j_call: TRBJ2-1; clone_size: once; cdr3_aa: CASSSGRDNEQFF; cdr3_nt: TGTGCCAGCAGCAGCGGGAGGGACAATGAGCAGTTCTTC